This TCR beta chain was recorded in a study of blood T cell repertoires in COVID-19. The CDR3 sequence is 14 residues long. The germline V gene encodes CDR1 SEHNR and CDR2 FQNEAQ (reference sequence). V shed 7 bases and J shed 1 base, with 13 bases lying between them. Profiling relied on immunoSEQ multiplex PCR, and the TCRdb table lists in-frame clones only, not all of them. The table includes 200,000 or so clones, 84% detected once. The V gene is TRBV7-9, the J gene TRBJ1-1; TRBD1 might be the D (6 bases). The specimen sequenced was PBMCs or T cells enriched from blood (not recorded which). The receptor was derived from a man aged 40-55 years who had recovered from COVID-19. The CDR3 here is CASIQTGPNTEAFF. CDR3 bases: TGTGCCAGCATCCAGACAGGACCGAACACTGAAGCTTTCTTT.